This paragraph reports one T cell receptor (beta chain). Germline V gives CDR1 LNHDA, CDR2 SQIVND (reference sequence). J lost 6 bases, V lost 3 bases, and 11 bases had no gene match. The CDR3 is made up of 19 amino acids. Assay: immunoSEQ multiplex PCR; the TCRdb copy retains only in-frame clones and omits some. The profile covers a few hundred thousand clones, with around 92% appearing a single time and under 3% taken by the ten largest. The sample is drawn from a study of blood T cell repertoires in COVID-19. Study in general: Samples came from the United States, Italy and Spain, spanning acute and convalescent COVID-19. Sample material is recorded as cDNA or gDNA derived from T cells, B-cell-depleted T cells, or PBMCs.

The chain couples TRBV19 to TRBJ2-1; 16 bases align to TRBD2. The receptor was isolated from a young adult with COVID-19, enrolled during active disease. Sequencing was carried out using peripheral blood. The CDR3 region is CASSMSPGTSGRAINEQFF. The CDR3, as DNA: TGTGCCAGTAGTATGTCCCCCGGGACTAGCGGGAGGGCCATCAATGAGCAGTTCTTC.